The 28 T cell receptor beta chains below come from one sample, sequenced in a study of OX40 agonist ivuxolimab in advanced cancers. The assay was immunoSEQ multiplex PCR, and TCRdb's table has in-frame clones only and misses some. The repertoire holds about 25,000 clones, with about 86% as singletons. The sequencing here drew on CD4+ or CD8+ T cells sorted from blood, taken in a trial of the OX40 agonist ivuxolimab. The receptors derive from an adult with an advanced solid tumor such as melanoma, head and neck, liver or kidney cancer.

This chain uses TRBV27 with TRBJ2-1, with 14 bases fitting TRBD2. The CDR3 consists of 14 residues. With 5 bases clipped from V and 14 bases from J, the junction kept 8 bases outside the gene matches. The germline gives CDR1 MNHEY, CDR2 SMNVEV (reference sequence). The CDR3 coding sequence is TGTGCCAGCAGTCAGCCGGGACTAGCGGGAGAGAAGTTCTTC. Its protein product is CASSQPGLAGEKFF.

This clone was recorded once. V and J are TRBV6-5 and TRBJ1-1; D is uncertain. The CDR3 runs 13 residues. Trimming stripped 8 bases from V and 5 bases from J, with 15 bases between. Germline assignment: CDR1 MNHEY and CDR2 SVGAGI. The CDR3 DNA sequence: TGTGCCAGCGGAGCCTGGGGAGGAACTGAAGCTTTCTTT. This encodes CASGAWGGTEAFF.

J is TRBJ1-1 and V is TRBV14; 12 bases agree with TRBD1. After removal of 3 bases from V and 5 bases from J, the junction contained 4 bases not matched to a gene. The CDR3 loop spans 15 amino acids. Germline CDR1 SGHDN, CDR2 FVKESK. The CDR3 DNA follows: TGTGCCAGCAGCCAGCTGGGACAGGGGGCAACTGAAGCTTTCTTT. Its protein is CASSQLGQGATEAFF.

The J gene is TRBJ1-2, the V gene TRBV19; no reliable D call. This CDR3 region has 11 residues. Germline loops: CDR1 LNHDA, CDR2 SQIVND (reference sequence). V shed 1 base and J shed 10 bases, with 7 bases lying between them. This chain's CDR3 is CASSIGLLYTF. The CDR3 region has the DNA TGTGCCAGTAGTATAGGACTCCTCTACACCTTC.

This chain connects TRBV28 to TRBJ2-7, with unresolved D. The CDR3 consists of 15 residues. V was cut by 4 bases and J by 3 bases, with 16 bases left in between. The germline V gene has CDR1 MDHEN and CDR2 SYDVKM. CDR3 residues: CASSSPRRQLYEQYF. CDR3 DNA: TGTGCCAGCAGTTCCCCCCGCAGGCAACTCTACGAGCAGTACTTC.

The J gene is TRBJ2-1, the V gene TRBV11-2, with 11 bases lining up with TRBD2. The CDR3 contains 14 residues. The V gene end was trimmed by 3 bases and the J gene end by 7 bases; junction bases not matched to a gene: 2. In germline, CDR1 is SGHAT, CDR2 FQNNGV. The CDR3 sequence: CASSLGLAENEQFF. The DNA of the CDR3 is TGTGCCAGCAGCTTGGGACTAGCGGAGAATGAGCAGTTCTTC.

V is TRBV5-4 and J is TRBJ1-4; TRBD1 matches 7 bases. CDR3 length equals 17 residues. V was pared by 2 bases and J by 0 bases, with 7 bases of the junction left unmatched. Germline CDR1 SGHNT, CDR2 YYREEE (reference sequence). The CDR3 reads CASSLTGEGATNEKLFF. The CDR3, as DNA: TGTGCCAGCAGCTTAACAGGGGAAGGGGCAACTAATGAAAAACTGTTTTTT.

The CDR3 sequence: CASSLSGGVIYNEQFF. The DNA for the CDR3 is TGTGCCAGCAGCTTAAGCGGTGGGGTTATCTACAATGAGCAGTTCTTC. V gene TRBV7-3 combines with J gene TRBJ2-1; D gene ambiguous. The CDR3 runs 16 residues. V was trimmed by 1 base and J by 3 bases, leaving 13 bases between them. Germline V gene data show CDR1 as SGHTA and CDR2 as FQGTGA.

The J gene is TRBJ1-1, the V gene TRBV28; D gene ambiguous. The CDR3 spans 15 residues. Trimming removed 5 bases at V and 6 bases at J, with 19 bases between. CDR1 and CDR2 (germline): MDHEN, SYDVKM. The CDR3, as DNA: TGTGCCAGCAGTACCCCAGGAGGGTTTAGAGCTGAAGCTTTCTTT. Its translation: CASSTPGGFRAEAFF.

The rearrangement links TRBV30 to TRBJ2-1; the D gene is possibly TRBD2 (6 bases). The CDR3 covers 13 residues. V lost 5 bases and J 0 bases, leaving 8 bases between the germline ends. From germline, CDR1 is GTSNPN and CDR2 SVGIG (reference sequence). The CDR3 nucleotides read TGTGCCTGGGGAGGGGTCTCCTACAATGAGCAGTTCTTC. It translates to CAWGGVSYNEQFF.

The rearrangement joins TRBV27 to TRBJ2-1; no firm D call. The ends were cut back, 6 bases at V and 4 bases at J, with 10 bases in the middle. This CDR3 region has 13 residues. Germline CDR1 and CDR2: MNHEY and SMNVEV (reference sequence). For the CDR3, the DNA is TGTGCCAGCAGCCTAAGTCATTACAATGAGCAGTTCTTC. It translates to CASSLSHYNEQFF.

The chain joins TRBV7-9 to TRBJ2-7, with 7 nucleotides matching TRBD2. After removal of 1 base from V and 3 bases from J, the junction contained 6 bases not matched to a gene. The CDR3 loop spans 15 amino acids. Per germline, CDR1 SEHNR and CDR2 FQNEAQ (reference sequence). CDR3 nucleotides: TGTGCCAGCAGCTTAGGAGGGGCTAGCGGCTACGAGCAGTACTTC. Translation: CASSLGGASGYEQYF.

This clone has more than one count but fewer than ten. The chain joins TRBV4-1 to TRBJ2-7; 7 bases map to TRBD2. This CDR3 region has 16 residues. The ends lost 0 bases at V and 2 bases at J; junction bases unmatched: 7. Germline V gene sequence: CDR1 MGHRA, CDR2 YSYEKL. CDR3 bases: TGCGCCAGCAGCCAAGAGGGGGGGAACGCCGCCTACGAGCAGTACTTC. It codes for CASSQEGGNAAYEQYF.

The V and J genes are TRBV6-5 and TRBJ2-7; tentatively, D is TRBD1 (6 bases). V lost 6 bases, J lost 2 bases, and 11 bases lay in between. The V gene's germline CDR1 is MNHEY and CDR2 SVGAGI. This CDR3 is built from 13 residues. The CDR3 spells CASSRGQPYEQYF. Written as DNA, the CDR3 is TGTGCCAGCAGCCGAGGACAGCCCTACGAGCAGTACTTC.

Written as DNA, the CDR3 is TGTGCCAGCAGCTTGGCTCCGGGACAGGGAGTAGATACGCAGTATTTT. This sequence encodes CASSLAPGQGVDTQYF. The chain uses TRBV5-8 and TRBJ2-3, with 9 bases that match TRBD1. Germline CDR1 SGHTS, CDR2 YDEGEE. V lost 0 bases, J lost 5 bases, and 7 bases stayed unmatched. The CDR3 consists of 16 residues.

The chain joins TRBV10-2 to TRBJ2-3, with 9 bases fitting TRBD2. J was trimmed by 5 bases and V by 4 bases; bases with no gene match: 4. Per germline, CDR1 WSHSY and CDR2 SAAADI. The CDR3 extends over 14 amino acids. CDR3 sequence reads: CASSVAGGLDTQYF. CDR3 coding DNA: TGCGCCAGCAGTGTGGCGGGGGGGTTAGATACGCAGTATTTT.

The genes are TRBV9 and TRBJ2-1; D remains ambiguous. The CDR3 spans 14 residues. V gave up 4 bases and J gave up 7 bases, with 15 bases separating them. CDR1 SGDLS and CDR2 YYNGEE come from the germline V gene. CDR3 DNA sequence: TGTGCCAGCAGCTTCCCCCCACCTGATAATGAGCAGTTCTTC. Protein sequence: CASSFPPPDNEQFF.

CDR3 sequence (DNA): TGTGCCAGTAGTCCCGACTCGGGGGTCGGCTTCTACGAGCAGTACTTC. Its protein product is CASSPDSGVGFYEQYF. V usage is TRBV19 and J usage is TRBJ2-7, with D perhaps matching TRBD2 (6 bases). Germline assignment: CDR1 LNHDA and CDR2 SQIVND (reference sequence). CDR3 size: 16 residues. V was cut by 5 bases and J by 3 bases, with 20 bases left in between. Complete variable domain (other parts from reference TRBV19 and TRBJ2-7): DGGITQSPKYLFRKEGQNVTLSCEQNLNHDAMYWYRQDPGQGLRLIYYSQIVNDFQKGDIAEGYSVSREKKESFPLTVTSAQKNPTAFYLCASSPDSGVGFYEQYFGPGTRLTVT.

This chain uses TRBV19 with TRBJ2-5, with D tentatively TRBD1 (6 bases). Germline loops: CDR1 LNHDA, CDR2 SQIVND (reference sequence). V gave up 5 bases and J gave up 1 base, with 11 bases separating them. This CDR3 contains 14 residues. The chain's CDR3 is CASSVQGLQETQYF. In nucleotides, the CDR3 is TGTGCCAGTAGTGTACAGGGCCTCCAAGAGACCCAGTACTTC. Based on the CDR3 plus reference TRBV19 and TRBJ2-5, the full variable domain is DGGITQSPKYLFRKEGQNVTLSCEQNLNHDAMYWYRQDPGQGLRLIYYSQIVNDFQKGDIAEGYSVSREKKESFPLTVTSAQKNPTAFYLCASSVQGLQETQYFGPGTRLLVL.

This clone was observed a single time. The chain recombines TRBV11-2 with TRBJ2-7; 7 nucleotides align to TRBD1. V trimming: 0 bases; J trimming: 3 bases; junction bases outside the gene matches: 5. The V gene's germline CDR1 is SGHAT and CDR2 FQNNGV. The CDR3 runs 15 residues. The CDR3 loop is CASSLDPGQVYEQYF. In nucleotides, the CDR3 is TGTGCCAGCAGCTTAGATCCCGGACAGGTCTACGAGCAGTACTTC.

The chain has TRBV6-1 and TRBJ2-7; possible D gene TRBD1, 5 bases. The CDR3 has 15 residues. Deletions cut 1 base from V and 0 bases from J, with 10 bases between. Per the germline V gene, CDR1 is MNHNS and CDR2 is SASEGT. The CDR3 DNA reads as TGTGCCAGCAGTGAAGAGTGGGGCCGCTCCTACGAGCAGTACTTC. Protein sequence: CASSEEWGRSYEQYF.

This sequence joins TRBV4-2 and TRBJ2-3; possibly TRBD2 for D (5 bases). Trimming took off 1 base at V and 9 bases at J, with 11 bases between the two ends. The CDR3 totals 13 residues. CDR1 is LGHNA, CDR2 YNFKEQ, per germline. This CDR3 is CASSQALAGTQYF. DNA of the CDR3: TGTGCCAGCAGCCAAGCTCTAGCCGGCACGCAGTATTTT.

This chain joins TRBV9 and TRBJ2-7; 7 nucleotides match TRBD1. Looked up from germline, CDR1 is SGDLS and CDR2 is YYNGEE. This CDR3 comprises 13 residues. V was pared by 7 bases and J by 2 bases, with 6 bases of the junction left unmatched. The CDR3 here is CASSGQGAYEQYF. The CDR3, as DNA: TGTGCCAGCTCGGGGCAGGGGGCCTACGAGCAGTACTTC.

The chain employs TRBV7-2 and TRBJ2-3, with TRBD2 matching 8 bases. Per the germline V gene, CDR1 is SGHTA and CDR2 is FQGNSA. The J segment lost 4 bases and the V segment lost 6 bases, leaving 9 bases of the junction unmatched. The CDR3 consists of 15 residues. The CDR3 nucleotides are TGTGCCAGCAGTCGAACGGGGGGGCGGGCAGATACGCAGTATTTT. This translates into CASSRTGGRADTQYF.

This rearrangement joins TRBV6-1 to TRBJ2-3, with TRBD2 identical over 9 bases. Germline V lookup: CDR1 MNHNS, CDR2 SASEGT. The CDR3 has 16 amino acids. Trimming took 2 bases from V and 2 from J; bases not matched to a gene: 5. Here the CDR3 reads CASSELAGGLTDTQYF. For the CDR3, the DNA is TGTGCCAGCAGTGAATTGGCGGGGGGGCTCACAGATACGCAGTATTTT.

This chain links TRBV7-6 with TRBJ1-3; D gene uncertain. The CDR3 has 15 residues. Deletions cut 4 bases from V and 0 bases from J, with 10 bases between. Germline V gene lookup returns CDR1 SGHVS and CDR2 FNYEAQ. The CDR3 region is CASSSHWSSGNTIYF. CDR3 DNA: TGTGCCAGCAGCTCTCACTGGTCCTCTGGAAACACCATATATTTT.

The chain uses TRBV29-1 and TRBJ2-1; 9 bases are a match to TRBD1. After removal of 7 bases from V and 6 bases from J, the junction contained 1 base not matched to a gene. Germline CDR1 SQVTM, CDR2 ANQGSEA. The CDR3 runs to 11 residues. CDR3 residues: CSAGQGNEQFF. In nucleotides, the CDR3 is TGCAGCGCGGGACAGGGCAATGAGCAGTTCTTC.

The chain carries TRBV19 and TRBJ1-4; a weak D match, TRBD1 (6 bases). Trimming removed 9 bases at V and 8 bases at J, with 16 bases between. Germline CDR1 reads LNHDA; CDR2 reads SQIVND (reference sequence). The CDR3 is made up of 13 amino acids. Here the CDR3 DNA reads TGTGCCAGCAGGGTAGGGGGTGAAGAAAAACTGTTTTTT. Its translation is CASRVGGEEKLFF. The entire variable domain, with the rest obtained from reference TRBV19 and TRBJ1-4, is as follows: DGGITQSPKYLFRKEGQNVTLSCEQNLNHDAMYWYRQDPGQGLRLIYYSQIVNDFQKGDIAEGYSVSREKKESFPLTVTSAQKNPTAFYLCASRVGGEEKLFFGSGTQLSVL.